This TCR beta chain originates from a study of blood T cell repertoires in COVID-19. On the study more broadly: Sites in the United States, Italy and Spain provided acute and convalescent COVID-19 samples.

Methods used by the authors: Scientists estimated how many nucleated cells there were by amplifying reference gene primers. Sequencing used immunoSEQ multiplex PCR; TCRdb keeps in-frame clones, though not all of them. The DNA was the basis for D and trimming; V, J and clone size are from that table. In the table there are a few hundred thousand clones, more than 65% of which are singletons. The CDR3 length is 15 residues. From germline, CDR1 is SGHNT and CDR2 YENEEA. V lost 5 bases to trimming and J lost 1 base; unmatched junction nucleotides: 2. On this clone itself: The sample has other DNA sequences that encode this CDR3 too.

This chain uses TRBV11-3 with TRBJ2-5; TRBD2 matches 12 bases. Source material: peripheral blood. This receptor was identified in a human donor in a cohort sampled during active COVID-19. The CDR3 reads CASSLAGGAQETQYF. Here the CDR3 DNA reads TGTGCCAGCAGCCTAGCGGGAGGGGCCCAAGAGACCCAGTACTTC. The full variable domain, its missing parts supplied by reference TRBV11-3 and TRBJ2-5, is EAGVVQSPRYKIIEKKQPVAFWCNPISGHNTLYWYLQNLGQGPELLIRYENEEAVDDSQLPKDRFSAERLKGVDSTLKIQPAELGDSAVYLCASSLAGGAQETQYFGPGTRLLVL.